One and the same sample provided the 20 T cell receptor beta chains below, sequenced in a study of shared clonotypes between healthy human individuals. Assay used: immunoSEQ multiplex PCR; TCRdb lists only in-frame clones, some missing. This table holds 850,000 to 1,200,000 clones, under 80% found once. The source material was memory CD4+ T cells sorted from blood. The sample's subset: CD45RA-negative fraction. Receptors were obtained from a young man in good health.

The chain combines TRBV6-1 with TRBJ2-7, with TRBD1 identical over 7 bases. V lost 8 bases to trimming and J lost 7 bases; unmatched junction nucleotides: 17. The germline V gene has CDR1 MNHNS and CDR2 SASEGT. The length of the CDR3 is 15 residues. The CDR3 bases are TGTGCCAGCCGAGAATTACAGGGGCAGTTAAGAGAGCAGTACTTC. Translation gives CASRELQGQLREQYF.

As DNA, the CDR3 is TGTGCCAGCAGCAGACGCAGGGACGGGGCCGAAAAACTGTTTTTT. It yields the protein CASSRRRDGAEKLFF. The chain carries TRBV7-2 and TRBJ1-4; D might be TRBD1 (5 bases). V dropped 5 bases and J dropped 8 bases, with 18 bases sitting between them. CDR3 length equals 15 residues. Germline CDR1 is SGHTA and CDR2 is FQGNSA.

The rearrangement joins TRBV6-1 to TRBJ1-1, with D uncertain. Germline V CDR1 and CDR2: MNHNS, SASEGT. V lost 7 bases and J 6 bases, leaving 12 bases between the germline ends. The CDR3 is 12 amino acids. The CDR3 nucleotides are TGTGCCAGCATGAGGAACGGGGCTGAAGCTTTCTTT. It is translated as CASMRNGAEAFF.

The genes are TRBV7-2 and TRBJ1-2; D not resolved. The CDR3 runs 12 residues. Germline V CDR1 and CDR2: SGHTA, FQGNSA. V lost 1 base to trimming and J lost 8 bases, with 8 bases between them. CDR3 region: CASSLGESGYTF. The CDR3 DNA is TGTGCCAGCAGCTTAGGAGAGTCAGGCTACACCTTC.

For the CDR3, the DNA is TGTGCCAGCAGCATCGGGACGCCGGATCAAGAGACCCAGTACTTC. Translating gives CASSIGTPDQETQYF. V usage is TRBV5-4 and J usage is TRBJ2-5; D could derive from TRBD1 or TRBD2 (5 bases each). Trimming took off 4 bases at V and 2 bases at J, with 15 bases between the two ends. Germline values: CDR1 SGHNT, CDR2 YYREEE (reference sequence). CDR3 size: 15 residues.

A few counts support this clone. V is TRBV5-4 and J is TRBJ1-5, with D possibly matching TRBD1 (6 bases). Germline values: CDR1 SGHNT, CDR2 YYREEE (reference sequence). CDR3 length equals 17 residues. V lost 0 bases to trimming and J lost 4 bases, with 17 bases between them. The CDR3 reads CASSLEGGGAGNQPQHF. DNA for the CDR3: TGTGCCAGCAGCTTGGAAGGTGGGGGCGCTGGAAATCAGCCCCAGCATTTT.

The gene calls are TRBV28 and TRBJ2-3, with D possibly being TRBD2 (7 bases). V was pared by 6 bases and J by 0 bases, with 22 bases between. Germline loops: CDR1 MDHEN, CDR2 SYDVKM. The CDR3 length is 18 residues. The CDR3 protein is CASRSLGKGGTSTDTQYF. CDR3 in DNA: TGTGCCAGCAGATCCTTAGGAAAGGGGGGGACTAGCACAGATACGCAGTATTTT. Full variable domain (missing parts from reference TRBV28 and TRBJ2-3): DVKVTQSSRYLVKRTGEKVFLECVQDMDHENMFWYRQDPGLGLRLIYFSYDVKMKEKGDIPEGYSVSREKKERFSLILESASTNQTSMYLCASRSLGKGGTSTDTQYFGPGTRLTVL.

The chain uses TRBV18 and TRBJ2-7, with a tentative D call TRBD1 (5 bases). CDR3 size: 17 residues. V was cut by 3 bases and J by 0 bases, with 18 bases left in between. The germline CDR1 and CDR2 sequences are KGHSH and LQKENI. The CDR3 sequence: CASSPPWAVDSSYEQYF. The CDR3 nucleotides are TGTGCCAGCTCACCCCCTTGGGCCGTTGACAGCTCCTACGAGCAGTACTTC.

V and J are TRBV7-3 and TRBJ2-5; 9 nucleotides line up with TRBD1. The ends lost 3 bases at V and 5 bases at J; junction bases unmatched: 7. The CDR3 spans 15 residues. Germline lookup yields CDR1 SGHTA and CDR2 FQGTGA. The CDR3 region is CASSLGQGPTETQYF. In nucleotides, the CDR3 is TGTGCCAGCAGCTTGGGACAGGGTCCGACGGAGACCCAGTACTTC.

V usage is TRBV5-1 and J usage is TRBJ1-1; weak D call: TRBD1 (6 bases). Germline CDR1 is SGHRS and CDR2 is YFSETQ. The CDR3 consists of 13 residues. The V and J ends lost 7 bases and 0 bases respectively, with 10 bases between them. The CDR3 protein is CASGRTVNTEAFF. The CDR3 DNA reads as TGCGCCAGCGGCCGGACAGTGAACACTGAAGCTTTCTTT. Complete variable domain (other parts from reference TRBV5-1 and TRBJ1-1): KAGVTQTPRYLIKTRGQQVTLSCSPISGHRSVSWYQQTPGQGLQFLFEYFSETQRNKGNFPGRFSGRQFSNSRSEMNVSTLELGDSALYLCASGRTVNTEAFFGQGTRLTVV.

There are a few counts of this clone. The chain carries TRBV9 and TRBJ2-1, with 8 bases identical to TRBD1. The V gene end was trimmed by 4 bases and the J gene end by 0 bases; junction bases not matched to a gene: 9. CDR1 is SGDLS, CDR2 YYNGEE, per germline. The CDR3 length is 17 residues. The CDR3 nucleotides read TGTGCCAGCAGCACGAGAACAGGGGGGAGCTCCTACAATGAGCAGTTCTTC. Protein: CASSTRTGGSSYNEQFF.

The rearrangement uses TRBV11-2 and TRBJ2-5; TRBD1 agrees at 7 bases. The CDR3 is made up of 15 amino acids. The ends lost 5 bases at V and 4 bases at J; junction bases unmatched: 10. The V gene's germline CDR1 is SGHAT and CDR2 FQNNGV. The CDR3 sequence: CASSTGARSAETQYF. The CDR3 coding sequence is TGTGCCAGCAGCACAGGGGCGAGGAGTGCAGAGACCCAGTACTTC.

This clone was counted only a few times. The chain recombines TRBV9 with TRBJ1-2; D remains unclear. CDR1 is SGDLS, CDR2 YYNGEE, per germline. This CDR3 has 13 residues. The V end was cut by 6 bases, the J end by 8 bases, with 17 bases between. The CDR3 here is CASKDGGVGGYTF. The CDR3 region has the DNA TGTGCCAGCAAGGATGGAGGCGTGGGAGGCTACACCTTC.

This clone showed up just a few times. The DNA for the CDR3 is TGTGCCAGCAGCGGAAGCGGTTGGGCCTCCGGGGAGCTGTTTTTT. As protein: CASSGSGWASGELFF. The chain recombines TRBV5-4 with TRBJ2-2; D is possibly TRBD2 (5 bases). The CDR3 consists of 15 residues. The germline V gene has CDR1 SGHNT and CDR2 YYREEE (reference sequence). V was trimmed by 4 bases and J by 6 bases, leaving 16 bases between them.

This CDR3 reads CASSQDGNTEAFF. The DNA for the CDR3 is TGTGCCAGCAGCCAGGACGGGAACACTGAAGCTTTCTTT. V gene TRBV7-9 combines with J gene TRBJ1-1, with D unclear. Germline-derived CDR1 and CDR2 are SEHNR and FQNEAQ (reference sequence). This CDR3 is 13 amino acids long. Trimming removed 5 bases at V and 1 base at J, with 8 bases between.

The rearrangement links TRBV4-1 to TRBJ2-2, with D possibly TRBD2 on 5 matching bases. Trimming removed 2 bases from V and 7 bases from J, with 23 bases in between. The CDR3 runs 18 residues. Germline V gene lookup returns CDR1 MGHRA and CDR2 YSYEKL. The CDR3 DNA follows: TGCGCCAGCAGCCAATCCCTGACTATCCGTCCTCCGGACGGGGAGCTGTTTTTT. Protein: CASSQSLTIRPPDGELFF.

This clone has a single count. The V gene is TRBV5-1, the J gene TRBJ2-7; D gene unclear. V was cut by 0 bases and J by 6 bases, with 13 bases left in between. Germline CDR1 reads SGHRS; CDR2 reads YFSETQ. The CDR3 spans 14 residues. CDR3 coding DNA: TGCGCCAGCAGCTTGGCCGGTCCGTCAGCCGAGCAGTACTTC. It is translated as CASSLAGPSAEQYF.

A single count supports this clone. The genes are TRBV13 and TRBJ2-1; D is perhaps TRBD2 (10 bases). The CDR3 contains 19 residues. Germline CDR1 reads PRHDT; CDR2 reads FYEKMQ (reference sequence). The V end was cut by 5 bases, the J end by 1 base, with 24 bases between. DNA for the CDR3: TGTGCCAGCAGCCATACGGGACAGGGACTAGCGTGGTCCTACAATGAGCAGTTCTTC. It codes for CASSHTGQGLAWSYNEQFF.

This clone has more than one count but fewer than ten. Additional DNA sequences in this sample encode the identical CDR3. The chain joins TRBV18 to TRBJ1-2; D remains ambiguous. The CDR3 covers 13 residues. V shed 3 bases and J shed 3 bases, with 8 bases lying between them. Germline lookup yields CDR1 KGHSH and CDR2 LQKENI. CDR3 DNA sequence: TGTGCCAGCTCACCTGGACTCGACTATGGCTACACCTTC. Its protein product is CASSPGLDYGYTF.

The genes are TRBV19 and TRBJ1-6; possibly TRBD1 for D (5 bases). The CDR3 length is 14 residues. CDR1 and CDR2 from the germline V gene are LNHDA and SQIVND (reference sequence). V was clipped by 4 bases and J by 9 bases, with 13 bases between them. This CDR3 is CASSSGGGGSPLHF. CDR3 DNA sequence: TGTGCCAGTAGTAGCGGGGGTGGCGGTTCACCCCTCCACTTT. Drawing the rest from reference TRBV19 and TRBJ1-6, the complete variable domain is DGGITQSPKYLFRKEGQNVTLSCEQNLNHDAMYWYRQDPGQGLRLIYYSQIVNDFQKGDIAEGYSVSREKKESFPLTVTSAQKNPTAFYLCASSSGGGGSPLHFGNGTRLTVT.